The 14 T cell receptor beta chains reported below all come from one sample, sequenced in a study of blood T cell repertoires in COVID-19. Sequencing was performed with immunoSEQ multiplex PCR; in TCRdb, only in-frame clones are kept and a portion is missing. The table has under 500,000 clones, around 88% seen once. Sequencing used peripheral blood. The receptors come from a woman in her 30s with acute or convalescent COVID-19.

J is TRBJ1-4 and V is TRBV5-4, with 9 bases lining up with TRBD1. With 2 bases clipped from V and 6 bases from J, the junction kept 5 bases outside the gene matches. The CDR3 runs 15 residues. Per the germline V gene, CDR1 is SGHNT and CDR2 is YYREEE (reference sequence). The CDR3 protein is CASSFTGGPDEKLFF. The CDR3 DNA reads TGTGCCAGCAGCTTTACAGGGGGCCCGGATGAAAAACTGTTTTTT.

Here the CDR3 reads CASRRGLTGNTIYF. The CDR3 DNA sequence: TGTGCCAGCCGAAGGGGTCTTACTGGAAACACCATATATTTT. The V call is TRBV18, the J call TRBJ1-3; D perhaps matches TRBD1 (5 bases). V gave up 8 bases and J gave up 2 bases, with 13 bases separating them. Per germline, CDR1 KGHSH and CDR2 LQKENI. The CDR3 length is 14 residues.

V gene TRBV30 combines with J gene TRBJ1-1, with D possibly matching TRBD1 (5 bases). This CDR3 contains 15 residues. Germline V gene sequence: CDR1 GTSNPN, CDR2 SVGIG (reference sequence). V was shortened by 4 bases and J by 1 base, with 16 bases between the two germline ends. CDR3 protein: CAWNWGARKNTEAFF. CDR3 coding DNA: TGTGCCTGGAATTGGGGCGCCAGAAAGAACACTGAAGCTTTCTTT.

The chain links TRBV3-1 (or the pseudogene TRBV3-2) to TRBJ1-6; TRBD1 is a possible D gene (5 bases). The CDR3 runs to 16 residues. Germline values: CDR1 LGHDT, CDR2 YNNKEL (reference sequence). The germline V and J ends were trimmed by 0 bases and 10 bases, with 16 bases remaining between them. The CDR3 here is CASSQDPAGRGSPLHF. The CDR3 nucleotides read TGTGCCAGCAGCCAAGACCCGGCAGGGCGAGGCTCACCCCTCCACTTT.

The V call is TRBV1, the J call TRBJ2-5; the D segment call TRBD2 is taken from the table without a DNA check. TRBV1 is noted as a pseudogene. This CDR3 is 17 amino acids long. The CDR3 sequence: CTSSQDSRAGGPETQYF. The CDR3 DNA is TGCACCAGCAGCCAAGACTCAAGAGCGGGGGGGCCTGAGACCCAGTACTTC.

The chain uses TRBV2 and TRBJ2-1; D gene unclear. Germline CDR1 SNHLY, CDR2 FYNNEI. V shed 1 base and J shed 0 bases, with 7 bases lying between them. The CDR3 is 15 residues long. For the CDR3, the DNA is TGTGCCAGCAGTGAAGACTTAAGCTCCTACAATGAGCAGTTCTTC. It codes for CASSEDLSSYNEQFF.

The chain links TRBV10-1 to TRBJ2-2; 7 bases align to TRBD2. The germline CDR1 and CDR2 sequences are WNHNN and SYGVQD (reference sequence). The J segment lost 6 bases and the V segment lost 8 bases, leaving 6 bases of the junction unmatched. The CDR3 spans 13 residues. CDR3 nucleotides: TGCGCCAGCTTGGGGGGGGGTCCCGGGGAGCTGTTTTTT. It is translated as CASLGGGPGELFF.

This clone has a single count. This rearrangement joins TRBV24-1 to TRBJ2-2, with D unclear. The germline V and J ends were trimmed by 7 bases and 1 base, with 3 bases remaining between them. The germline V gene has CDR1 KGHDR and CDR2 SFDVKD. The CDR3 consists of 12 residues. The CDR3 protein is CATSRNTGELFF. CDR3 nucleotides: TGTGCCACCAGCAGGAACACCGGGGAGCTGTTTTTT.

This clone was observed a single time. V is TRBV5-1 and J is TRBJ1-2; no clear D gene. V lost 1 base and J 3 bases, leaving 7 bases between the germline ends. CDR1 is SGHRS and CDR2 is YFSETQ in the germline V gene. The CDR3 runs to 13 residues. This CDR3 is CASSLPSDYGYTF. DNA of the CDR3: TGCGCCAGCAGCTTGCCGAGTGACTATGGCTACACCTTC.

The chain recombines TRBV5-1 with TRBJ1-1; the match to TRBD1 covers 8 bases. CDR3 length equals 16 residues. Trimming removed 4 bases from V and 1 base from J; junction bases left unmatched: 9. Per the germline V gene, CDR1 is SGHRS and CDR2 is YFSETQ. The CDR3 is CASSKTWTGQNTEAFF. Written as DNA, the CDR3 is TGCGCCAGCAGCAAAACCTGGACAGGGCAGAACACTGAAGCTTTCTTT.

This sequence joins TRBV6-5 and TRBJ2-2, with D unclear. The CDR3 has 15 residues. Germline CDR1 is MNHEY and CDR2 is SVGAGI. V dropped 4 bases and J dropped 5 bases, with 14 bases sitting between them. The CDR3 sequence: CASSFTDMPTGELFF. The CDR3 DNA is TGTGCCAGCAGTTTCACTGACATGCCAACCGGGGAGCTGTTTTTT.

V gene TRBV18 combines with J gene TRBJ1-1, with D uncertain. The CDR3 extends over 15 amino acids. Per germline, CDR1 KGHSH and CDR2 LQKENI. Trimming took 4 bases from V and 3 from J, leaving 15 bases between them. CDR3 protein: CASSLVAGGHTEAFF. The DNA for the CDR3 is TGTGCCAGCTCACTGGTCGCGGGAGGGCACACTGAAGCTTTCTTT.

The rearrangement uses TRBV21-1 and TRBJ2-5; TRBD1 is the table's D call, not checked against the DNA. TRBV21-1 constitutes a pseudogene. This CDR3 is built from 14 residues. The CDR3 reads CASSTPGIEETQYF. The CDR3 region has the DNA TGTGCCAGCAGCACCCCAGGGATCGAAGAGACCCAGTACTTC.

The genes are TRBV27 and TRBJ1-4, with D possibly being TRBD1 (5 bases). Germline CDR1 and CDR2: MNHEY and SMNVEV (reference sequence). Trimming removed 3 bases at V and 6 bases at J, with 11 bases between. The CDR3 contains 14 residues. CDR3 coding DNA: TGTGCCAGCAGTTTGACGGGGGGGGATGAAAAACTGTTTTTT. This encodes CASSLTGGDEKLFF.